This TCR beta chain was obtained from a study of immune evolution from preneoplasia to lung adenocarcinoma. Study-level points and caveats: Clonality was highest in normal lung, lower in later-stage lesions apparently.

Regarding this clone: Antigen specificity is unknown.

The repertoire was sequenced with immunoSEQ multiplex PCR; TCRdb's copy has only in-frame clones and lacks some. The sample yields fewer than 6,000 clones, 76% seen once. Sequenced sample: FFPE minimally invasive lung adenocarcinoma tissue. The receptor was derived from a person aged 55-80 years with lung adenocarcinoma.

The CDR3 DNA follows: TGCGCCAGCAGCCAGGCCACGGGGGTAGCGGGGTTACTAAATACGCAGTATTTT. This codes for CASSQATGVAGLLNTQYF. V usage is TRBV4-1 and J usage is TRBJ2-3, with 8 nucleotides matching TRBD2. The CDR3 covers 18 residues. Trimming removed 3 bases from V and 7 bases from J; junction bases left unmatched: 18. CDR1 MGHRA and CDR2 YSYEKL come from the germline V gene.